Below are 13 T cell receptor beta chains sequenced from a single sample in a study of type 1 regulatory T cells. Each CDR3 protein gets one entry after TCRdb re-called the reads with MiXCR. The sample contains 80,000 to 100,000 distinct CDR3 sequences, 25% to 40% of which appear only once. The source material was CD4+ T cells, either the whole sample or a sorted fraction (not recorded which). These receptors were obtained from a human donor in good health.

The chain is built from TRBV4-1 and TRBJ1-6; TRBD1 might be the D (5 bases). Germline V lookup: CDR1 MGHRA, CDR2 YSYEKL. V was clipped by 1 base and J by 0 bases, with 10 bases between them. This CDR3 has 17 residues. Here the CDR3 reads CASSQGGASSYNSPLHF. The CDR3 DNA is TGCGCCAGCAGCCAAGGAGGGGCCAGCTCCTATAATTCACCCCTCCACTTT.

This clonotype has a handful of counts. The chain recombines TRBV19 with TRBJ1-1, with D perhaps matching TRBD1 (6 bases). This CDR3 comprises 10 residues. The germline V and J ends were trimmed by 7 bases and 7 bases, with 7 bases remaining between them. Germline assignment: CDR1 LNHDA and CDR2 SQIVND (reference sequence). As DNA, the CDR3 is TGTGCCAGTATGACAGGTGAAGCTTTCTTT. It yields the protein CASMTGEAFF.

This clonotype was seen only once. Here the CDR3 reads CAWRGRMNTEAFF. The DNA for the CDR3 is TGTGCCTGGAGGGGGCGGATGAACACTGAAGCTTTCTTT. The chain carries TRBV30 and TRBJ1-1; TRBD1 might be the D (5 bases). Between the trimmed V and J ends, which lost 3 bases and 0 bases, there was a span of 8 bases. The CDR3 length is 13 residues. Per germline, CDR1 GTSNPN and CDR2 SVGIG (reference sequence).

The table lists this clonotype with many counts. The DNA of the CDR3 is TGTGCCAGCAGCTTACAGGGAGACACTGAAGCTTTCTTT. Encoded protein: CASSLQGDTEAFF. This chain connects TRBV7-2 to TRBJ1-1; possibly TRBD1 for D (5 bases). This CDR3 spans 13 amino acids. V was cut by 2 bases and J by 3 bases, with 7 bases left in between. The V gene's germline CDR1 is SGHTA and CDR2 FQGNSA. Full variable domain (outside the CDR3, taken from reference TRBV7-2 and TRBJ1-1): GAGVSQSPSNKVTEKGKDVELRCDPISGHTALYWYRQSLGQGLEFLIYFQGNSAPDKSGLPSDRFSAERTGGSVSTLTIQRTQQEDSAVYLCASSLQGDTEAFFGQGTRLTVV.

This clonotype occurred a few times. This chain joins TRBV5-5 and TRBJ2-5; D is uncertain. Germline V gene sequence: CDR1 SGHKS, CDR2 YYEKEE (reference sequence). The V gene lost 0 bases and the J gene lost 0 bases, with 6 bases spanning the gap. CDR3 length: 14 residues. CDR3 DNA: TGTGCCAGCAGCTTGGAGCAGTACCAAGAGACCCAGTACTTC. It translates to CASSLEQYQETQYF.

The V call is TRBV5-1, the J call TRBJ2-7; 13 nucleotides line up with TRBD2. Trimming cost V 7 bases and J 2 bases; bases outside gene matches: 3. Germline CDR1 and CDR2: SGHRS and YFSETQ. This CDR3 has 14 residues. The CDR3 bases are TGCGCCAGCTCCGGGACTAGCGGGACCTACGAGCAGTACTTC. Translated, it gives CASSGTSGTYEQYF.

V is TRBV24-1 and J is TRBJ2-6; no reliable D call. Germline CDR1 and CDR2: KGHDR and SFDVKD. The CDR3 spans 15 residues. Trimming removed 6 bases at V and 1 base at J, with 9 bases between. The DNA for the CDR3 is TGTGCCACCAGTAGTATGAGTTCTGGGGCCAACGTCCTGACTTTC. This encodes CATSSMSSGANVLTF.

The V gene is TRBV27, the J gene TRBJ2-2; D may match TRBD1 or TRBD2 (6 bases each). The CDR3 is 17 amino acids. The germline CDR1 and CDR2 sequences are MNHEY and SMNVEV (reference sequence). The V gene lost 5 bases and the J gene lost 0 bases, with 16 bases spanning the gap. The CDR3 region has the DNA TGTGCCAGCAGTACCCCGAGGGGGGTAGCGAACACCGGGGAGCTGTTTTTT. It yields the protein CASSTPRGVANTGELFF.

This clonotype was detected a few times. The rearrangement links TRBV5-1 to TRBJ1-5, with D perhaps matching TRBD1 (5 bases). The CDR3 totals 15 residues. Per the germline V gene, CDR1 is SGHRS and CDR2 is YFSETQ. The V end was cut by 0 bases, the J end by 5 bases, with 12 bases between. CDR3 loop: CASSLVGALDQPQHF. The CDR3 DNA reads TGCGCCAGCAGCTTGGTAGGGGCTCTGGATCAGCCCCAGCATTTT.

The chain employs TRBV3-1 and TRBJ1-3, with TRBD1 matching over 9 bases. CDR1 is LGHDT, CDR2 YNNKEL, per germline (reference sequence). V trimming: 5 bases; J trimming: 3 bases; junction bases outside the gene matches: 5. This CDR3 comprises 15 residues. This CDR3 is CASSEQGAVGNTIYF. The CDR3 region has the DNA TGTGCCAGCAGCGAACAGGGGGCGGTTGGAAACACCATATATTTT. Using reference TRBV3-1 and TRBJ1-3 for the parts outside the CDR3, the full variable domain is DTAVSQTPKYLVTQMGNDKSIKCEQNLGHDTMYWYKQDSKKFLKIMFSYNNKELIINETVPNRFSPKSPDKAHLNLHINSLELGDSAVYFCASSEQGAVGNTIYFGEGSWLTVV.

Only a few counts were recorded for this clonotype. This rearrangement joins TRBV5-1 to TRBJ2-7; tentatively, D is TRBD1 (6 bases). Trimming removed 7 bases from V and 6 bases from J, with 20 bases in between. This CDR3 has 14 residues. Per the germline V gene, CDR1 is SGHRS and CDR2 is YFSETQ. CDR3 in DNA: TGCGCCAGCTATGGGGGCTACGGGGTGAGCGAGCAGTACTTC. Its translation: CASYGGYGVSEQYF.

The rearrangement uses TRBV7-3 and TRBJ2-2; no clear D gene. Germline CDR1 and CDR2: SGHTA and FQGTGA. This CDR3 comprises 15 residues. V lost 5 bases to trimming and J lost 3 bases, with 13 bases between them. The CDR3 loop reads CASSRDRTDTGELFF. Here the CDR3 DNA reads TGTGCCAGCAGCCGCGACCGGACCGACACCGGGGAGCTGTTTTTT.

V and J are TRBV25-1 and TRBJ2-1, with D uncertain. V gave up 3 bases and J gave up 1 base, with 13 bases separating them. Germline CDR1 and CDR2: MGHDK and SYGVNS. This CDR3 contains 16 residues. CDR3 sequence: CASSDPGAASYNEQFF. CDR3 bases: TGTGCCAGCAGTGATCCAGGTGCGGCGTCCTACAATGAGCAGTTCTTC.